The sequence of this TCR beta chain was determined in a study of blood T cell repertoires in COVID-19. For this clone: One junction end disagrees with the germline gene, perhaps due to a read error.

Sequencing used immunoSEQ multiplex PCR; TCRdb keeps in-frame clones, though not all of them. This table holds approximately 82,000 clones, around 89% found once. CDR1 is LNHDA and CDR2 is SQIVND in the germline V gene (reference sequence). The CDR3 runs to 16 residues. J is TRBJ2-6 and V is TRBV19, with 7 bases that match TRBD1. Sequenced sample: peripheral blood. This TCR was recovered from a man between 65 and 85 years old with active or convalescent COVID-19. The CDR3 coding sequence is TGTGCCAGTAGTAGGGGGACAGCCCTTGGGGTCAACGTCCTGACTTTC. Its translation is CASSRGTALGVNVLTF.